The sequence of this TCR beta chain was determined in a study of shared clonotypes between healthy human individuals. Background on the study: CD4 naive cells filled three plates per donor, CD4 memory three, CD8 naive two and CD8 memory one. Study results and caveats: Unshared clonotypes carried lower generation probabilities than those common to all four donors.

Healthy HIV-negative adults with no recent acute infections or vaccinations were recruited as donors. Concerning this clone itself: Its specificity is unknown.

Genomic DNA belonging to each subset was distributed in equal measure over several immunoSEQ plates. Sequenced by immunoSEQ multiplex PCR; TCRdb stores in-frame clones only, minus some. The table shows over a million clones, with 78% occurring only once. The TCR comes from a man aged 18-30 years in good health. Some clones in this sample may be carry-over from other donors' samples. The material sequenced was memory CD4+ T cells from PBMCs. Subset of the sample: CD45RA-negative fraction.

The CDR3 protein is CASSSPTGVGYTF. CDR3 nucleotides: TGTGCCAGCAGCTCCCCGACAGGGGTAGGCTACACCTTC. The V gene is TRBV5-6, the J gene TRBJ1-2; 8 nucleotides agree with TRBD1. Germline CDR1 and CDR2: SGHDT and YYEEEE. J lost 8 bases, V lost 3 bases, and 6 bases had no gene match. This CDR3 is 13 amino acids long.